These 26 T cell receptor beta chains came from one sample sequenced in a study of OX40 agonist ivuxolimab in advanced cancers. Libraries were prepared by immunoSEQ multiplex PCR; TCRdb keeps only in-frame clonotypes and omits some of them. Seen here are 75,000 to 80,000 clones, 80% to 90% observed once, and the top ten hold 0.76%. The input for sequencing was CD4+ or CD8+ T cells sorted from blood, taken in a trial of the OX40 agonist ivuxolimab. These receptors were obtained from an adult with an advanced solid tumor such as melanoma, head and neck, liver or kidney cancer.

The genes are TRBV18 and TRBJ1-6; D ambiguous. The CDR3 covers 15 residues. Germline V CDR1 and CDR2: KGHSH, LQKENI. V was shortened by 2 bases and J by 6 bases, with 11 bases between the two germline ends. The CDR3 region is CASSPLAALNSPLHF. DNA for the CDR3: TGTGCCAGCTCACCATTGGCAGCCCTTAATTCACCCCTCCACTTT.

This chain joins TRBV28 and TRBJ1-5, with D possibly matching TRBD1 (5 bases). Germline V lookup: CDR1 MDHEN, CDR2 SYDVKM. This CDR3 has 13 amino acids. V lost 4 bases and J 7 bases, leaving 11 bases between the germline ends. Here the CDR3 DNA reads TGTGCCAGCAGTTCCCAGGGATTCCAGCCCCAGCATTTT. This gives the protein CASSSQGFQPQHF.

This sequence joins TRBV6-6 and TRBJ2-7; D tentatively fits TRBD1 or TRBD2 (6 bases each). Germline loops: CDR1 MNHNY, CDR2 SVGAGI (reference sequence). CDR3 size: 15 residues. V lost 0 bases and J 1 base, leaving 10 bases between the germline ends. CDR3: CASSYSRGASYEQYF. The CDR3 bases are TGTGCCAGCAGTTACTCGAGGGGGGCGTCCTACGAGCAGTACTTC.

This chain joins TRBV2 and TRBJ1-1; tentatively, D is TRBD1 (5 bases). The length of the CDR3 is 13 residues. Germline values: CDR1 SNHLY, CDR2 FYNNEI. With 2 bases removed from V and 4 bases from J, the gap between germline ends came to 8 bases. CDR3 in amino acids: CASSEQGITEAFF. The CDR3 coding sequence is TGTGCCAGCAGTGAACAGGGAATCACTGAAGCTTTCTTT.

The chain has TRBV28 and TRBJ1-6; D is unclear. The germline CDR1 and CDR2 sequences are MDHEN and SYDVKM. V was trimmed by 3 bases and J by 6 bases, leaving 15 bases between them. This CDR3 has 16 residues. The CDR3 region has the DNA TGTGCCAGCAGTTTTCTAGACGGCCGGAGTAATTCACCCCTCCACTTT. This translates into CASSFLDGRSNSPLHF.

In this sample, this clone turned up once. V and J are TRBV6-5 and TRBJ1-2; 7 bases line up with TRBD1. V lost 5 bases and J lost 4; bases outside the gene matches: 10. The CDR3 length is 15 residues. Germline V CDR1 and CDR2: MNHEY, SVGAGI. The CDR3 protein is CASSTTRTGGYGYTF. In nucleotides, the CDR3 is TGTGCCAGCAGTACAACAAGGACAGGCGGCTATGGCTACACCTTC.

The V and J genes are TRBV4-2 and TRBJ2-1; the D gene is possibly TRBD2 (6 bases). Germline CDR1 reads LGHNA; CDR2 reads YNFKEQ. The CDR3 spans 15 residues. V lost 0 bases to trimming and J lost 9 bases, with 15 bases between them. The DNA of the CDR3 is TGTGCCAGCAGCCAAGATAGACTAGATATGGGTGAGCAGTTCTTC. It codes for CASSQDRLDMGEQFF.

The CDR3 DNA reads as TGTGCCAGCAATCGACAGGGCCGGTTTGATTCACCCCTCCACTTT. It specifies CASNRQGRFDSPLHF. This chain joins TRBV2 and TRBJ1-6; 7 nucleotides align to TRBD1. J gave up 8 bases and V 7 bases, and 11 bases lay outside the gene matches. The length of the CDR3 is 15 residues. Germline loops: CDR1 SNHLY, CDR2 FYNNEI.

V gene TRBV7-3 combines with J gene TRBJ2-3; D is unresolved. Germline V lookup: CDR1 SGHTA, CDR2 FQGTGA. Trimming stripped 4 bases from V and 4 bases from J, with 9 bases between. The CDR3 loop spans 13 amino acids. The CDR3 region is CASSSQKADTQYF. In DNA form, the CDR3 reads TGTGCCAGCAGCTCACAAAAGGCAGATACGCAGTATTTT.

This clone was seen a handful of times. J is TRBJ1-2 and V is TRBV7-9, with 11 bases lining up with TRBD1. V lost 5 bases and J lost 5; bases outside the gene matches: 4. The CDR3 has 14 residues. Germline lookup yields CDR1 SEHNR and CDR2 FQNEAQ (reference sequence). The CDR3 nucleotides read TGTGCCAGCAGCCGGACAGGGGGCGGGTATGGCTACACCTTC. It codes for CASSRTGGGYGYTF.

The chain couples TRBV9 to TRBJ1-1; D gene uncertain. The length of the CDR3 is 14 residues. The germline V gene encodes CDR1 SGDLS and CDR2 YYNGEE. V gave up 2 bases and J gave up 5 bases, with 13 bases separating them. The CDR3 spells CASSVLPLGTEAFF. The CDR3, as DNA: TGTGCCAGCAGCGTTCTCCCACTTGGGACTGAAGCTTTCTTT. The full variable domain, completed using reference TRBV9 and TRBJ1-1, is DSGVTQTPKHLITATGQRVTLRCSPRSGDLSVYWYQQSLDQGLQFLIQYYNGEERAKGNILERFSAQQFPDLHSELNLSSLELGDSALYFCASSVLPLGTEAFFGQGTRLTVV.

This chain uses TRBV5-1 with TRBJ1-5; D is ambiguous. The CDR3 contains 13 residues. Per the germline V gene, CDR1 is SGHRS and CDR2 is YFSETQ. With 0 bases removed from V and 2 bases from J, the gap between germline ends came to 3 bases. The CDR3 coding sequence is TGCGCCAGCAGCTTGGACGGCAATCAGCCCCAGCATTTT. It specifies CASSLDGNQPQHF.

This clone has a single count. DNA for the CDR3: TGTGCCATCAGTGAATTCGGGTCAGGGGGCGATGGCTACACCTTC. Translating gives CAISEFGSGGDGYTF. This rearrangement joins TRBV10-3 to TRBJ1-2, with 8 bases identical to TRBD1. This CDR3 spans 15 amino acids. The ends lost 3 bases at V and 6 bases at J; junction bases unmatched: 9. Germline V CDR1 and CDR2: ENHRY, SYGVKD.

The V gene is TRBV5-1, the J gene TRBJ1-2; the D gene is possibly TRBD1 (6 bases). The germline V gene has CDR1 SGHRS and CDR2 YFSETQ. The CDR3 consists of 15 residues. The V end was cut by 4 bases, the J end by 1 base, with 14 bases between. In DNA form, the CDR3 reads TGCGCCAGCAGCCCTGGGACAACTAATAACTATGGCTACACCTTC. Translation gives CASSPGTTNNYGYTF.

Here the CDR3 DNA reads TGTGCCAGCAGCTTAAATAGGCGGGACATTCAGTACTTC. It yields the protein CASSLNRRDIQYF. This chain uses TRBV11-1 with TRBJ2-4; perhaps TRBD2 as D (5 bases). The germline V and J ends were trimmed by 2 bases and 8 bases, with 10 bases remaining between them. Germline loops: CDR1 SGHAT, CDR2 FQDESV (reference sequence). The CDR3 consists of 13 residues.

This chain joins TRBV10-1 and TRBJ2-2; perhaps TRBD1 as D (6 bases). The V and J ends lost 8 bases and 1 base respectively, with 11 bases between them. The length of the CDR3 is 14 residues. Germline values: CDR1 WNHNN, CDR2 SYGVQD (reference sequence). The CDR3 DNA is TGCGCCAGCCAGCCGGGACAGAACACCGGGGAGCTGTTTTTT. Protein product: CASQPGQNTGELFF.

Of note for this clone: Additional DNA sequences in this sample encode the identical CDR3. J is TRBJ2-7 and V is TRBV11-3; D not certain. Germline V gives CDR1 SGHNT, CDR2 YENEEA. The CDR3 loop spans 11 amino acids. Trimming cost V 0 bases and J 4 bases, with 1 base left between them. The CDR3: CASSLEYEQYF. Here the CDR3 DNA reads TGTGCCAGCAGCTTAGAATACGAGCAGTACTTC.

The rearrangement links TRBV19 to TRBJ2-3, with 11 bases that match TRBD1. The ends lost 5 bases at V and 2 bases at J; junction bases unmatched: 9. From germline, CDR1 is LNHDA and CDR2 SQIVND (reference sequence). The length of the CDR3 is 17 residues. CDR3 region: CASSPPDRGPVTDTQYF. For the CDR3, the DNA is TGTGCCAGTAGTCCTCCGGACAGGGGGCCGGTCACAGATACGCAGTATTTT.

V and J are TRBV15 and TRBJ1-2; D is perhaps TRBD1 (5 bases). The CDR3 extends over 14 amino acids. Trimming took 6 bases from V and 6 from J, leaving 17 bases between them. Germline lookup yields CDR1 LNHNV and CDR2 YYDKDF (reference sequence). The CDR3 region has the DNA TGTGCCACCAGTCAGGGCCTTGGGGCTAATGGCTACACCTTC. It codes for CATSQGLGANGYTF.

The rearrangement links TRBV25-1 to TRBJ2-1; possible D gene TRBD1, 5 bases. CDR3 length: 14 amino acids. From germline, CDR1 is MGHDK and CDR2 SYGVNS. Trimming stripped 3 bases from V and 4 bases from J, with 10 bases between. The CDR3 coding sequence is TGTGCCAGCAGTGACCGGAGACAGTACAATGAGCAGTTCTTC. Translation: CASSDRRQYNEQFF.

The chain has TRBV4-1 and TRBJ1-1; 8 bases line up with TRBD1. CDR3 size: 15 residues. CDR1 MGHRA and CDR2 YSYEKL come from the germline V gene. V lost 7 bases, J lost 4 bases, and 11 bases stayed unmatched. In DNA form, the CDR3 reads TGCGCCAGCACCCTAGGACAGGGACGGGTCACTGAAGCTTTCTTT. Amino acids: CASTLGQGRVTEAFF.

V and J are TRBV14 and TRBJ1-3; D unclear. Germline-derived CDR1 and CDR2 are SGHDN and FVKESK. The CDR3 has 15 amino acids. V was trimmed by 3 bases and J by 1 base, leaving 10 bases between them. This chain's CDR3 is CASSHPPRSGNTIYF. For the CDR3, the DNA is TGTGCCAGCAGCCACCCACCGAGATCTGGAAACACCATATATTTT.

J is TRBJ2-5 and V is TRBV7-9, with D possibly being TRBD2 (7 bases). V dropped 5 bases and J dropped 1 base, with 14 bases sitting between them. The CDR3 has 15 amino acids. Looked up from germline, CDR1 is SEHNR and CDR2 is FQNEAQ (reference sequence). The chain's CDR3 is CASSPRGAVQETQYF. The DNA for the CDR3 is TGTGCCAGCAGCCCACGGGGGGCCGTCCAAGAGACCCAGTACTTC.

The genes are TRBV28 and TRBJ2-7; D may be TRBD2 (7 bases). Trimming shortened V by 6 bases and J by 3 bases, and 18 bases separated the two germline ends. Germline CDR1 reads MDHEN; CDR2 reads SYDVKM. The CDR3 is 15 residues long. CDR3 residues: CASSPPLRGGYEQYF. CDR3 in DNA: TGTGCCAGCAGCCCTCCCTTAAGGGGGGGCTACGAGCAGTACTTC. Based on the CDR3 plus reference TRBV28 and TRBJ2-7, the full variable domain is DVKVTQSSRYLVKRTGEKVFLECVQDMDHENMFWYRQDPGLGLRLIYFSYDVKMKEKGDIPEGYSVSREKKERFSLILESASTNQTSMYLCASSPPLRGGYEQYFGPGTRLTVT.

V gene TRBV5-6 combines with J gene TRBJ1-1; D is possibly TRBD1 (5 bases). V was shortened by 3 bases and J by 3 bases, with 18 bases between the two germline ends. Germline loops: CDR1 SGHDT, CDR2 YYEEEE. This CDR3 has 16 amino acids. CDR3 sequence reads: CASSSTGASRDTEAFF. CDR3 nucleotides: TGTGCCAGCAGCTCCACAGGCGCGTCTCGGGACACTGAAGCTTTCTTT.

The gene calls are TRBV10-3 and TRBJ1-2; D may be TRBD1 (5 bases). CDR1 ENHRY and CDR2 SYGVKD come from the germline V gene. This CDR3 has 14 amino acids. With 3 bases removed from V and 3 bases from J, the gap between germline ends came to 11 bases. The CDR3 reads CAISDPLGDYGYTF. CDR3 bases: TGTGCCATCAGTGACCCCTTGGGGGACTATGGCTACACCTTC.